The present TCR beta chain was sequenced within a study of response to subunit inactivated influenza vaccine. One entry per CDR3 protein, called by TCRdb with MiXCR from the RT-PCR reads. Found here are about 780,000 distinct CDR3 sequences, 18% of them singletons; the top ten hold approximately 11%. Study results and caveats: Seasonal influenza vaccination, on each occasion, was suggested by the authors to recruit few new T cells.

V was pared by 1 base and J by 6 bases, with 4 bases between. The length of the CDR3 is 12 residues. Many counts were recorded for this clonotype. Its target is not known. The receptor comes from a man in his forties or fifties who received an inactivated influenza vaccine. J is TRBJ2-1 and V is TRBV12-3 or TRBV12-4; D is ambiguous. The sequencing here drew on PBMCs from blood, taken 4 to 6 days after vaccination. The DNA for the CDR3 is TGTGCCAGCAGTTTAGGTAGCAATGAGCAGTTCTTC. It encodes CASSLGSNEQFF.